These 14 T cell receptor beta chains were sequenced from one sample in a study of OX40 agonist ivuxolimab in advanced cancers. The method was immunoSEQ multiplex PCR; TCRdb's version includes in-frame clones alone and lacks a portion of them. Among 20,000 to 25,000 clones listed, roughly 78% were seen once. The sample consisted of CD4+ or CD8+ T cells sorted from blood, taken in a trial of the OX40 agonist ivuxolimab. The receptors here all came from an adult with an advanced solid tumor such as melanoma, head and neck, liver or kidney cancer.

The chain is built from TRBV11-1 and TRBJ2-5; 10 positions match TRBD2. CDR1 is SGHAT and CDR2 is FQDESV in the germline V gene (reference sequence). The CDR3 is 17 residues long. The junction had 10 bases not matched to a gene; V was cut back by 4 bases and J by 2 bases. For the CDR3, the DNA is TGTGCCAGCAGCTCCTTACCCGGGACTAGCGTACAAGAGACCCAGTACTTC. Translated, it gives CASSSLPGTSVQETQYF.

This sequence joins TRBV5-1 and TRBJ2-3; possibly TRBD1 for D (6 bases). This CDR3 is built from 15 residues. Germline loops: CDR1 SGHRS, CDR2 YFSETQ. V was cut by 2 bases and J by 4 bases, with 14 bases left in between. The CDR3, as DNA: TGCGCCAGCAGCTTAGGGCAGGGGATTTCAGATACGCAGTATTTT. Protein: CASSLGQGISDTQYF.

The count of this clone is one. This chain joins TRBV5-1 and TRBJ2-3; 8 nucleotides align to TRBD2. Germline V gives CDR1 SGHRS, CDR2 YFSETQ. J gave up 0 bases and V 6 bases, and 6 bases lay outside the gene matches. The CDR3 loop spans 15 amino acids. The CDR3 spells CASKGSGASTDTQYF. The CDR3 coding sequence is TGCGCCAGCAAGGGTAGCGGGGCCAGCACAGATACGCAGTATTTT.

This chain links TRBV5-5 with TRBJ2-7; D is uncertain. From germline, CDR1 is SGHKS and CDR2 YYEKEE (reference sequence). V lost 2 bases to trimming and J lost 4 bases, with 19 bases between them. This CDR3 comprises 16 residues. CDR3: CASSFSVELTLYEQYF. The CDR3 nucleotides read TGTGCCAGCAGCTTTTCCGTCGAGCTTACCCTATACGAGCAGTACTTC.

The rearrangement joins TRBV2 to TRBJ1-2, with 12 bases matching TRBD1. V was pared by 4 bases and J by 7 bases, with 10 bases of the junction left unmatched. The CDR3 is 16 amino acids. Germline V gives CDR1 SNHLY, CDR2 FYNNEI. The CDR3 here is CASSAQKGQGASGYTF. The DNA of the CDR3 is TGTGCCAGCAGTGCCCAAAAGGGACAGGGGGCGTCTGGCTACACCTTC.

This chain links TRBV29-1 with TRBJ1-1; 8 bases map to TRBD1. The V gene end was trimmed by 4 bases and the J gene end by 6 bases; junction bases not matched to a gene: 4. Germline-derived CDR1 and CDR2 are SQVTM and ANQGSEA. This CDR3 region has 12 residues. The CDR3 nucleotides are TGCAGCGTTGTTCAGGGGGCATCTGAAGCTTTCTTT. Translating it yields CSVVQGASEAFF.

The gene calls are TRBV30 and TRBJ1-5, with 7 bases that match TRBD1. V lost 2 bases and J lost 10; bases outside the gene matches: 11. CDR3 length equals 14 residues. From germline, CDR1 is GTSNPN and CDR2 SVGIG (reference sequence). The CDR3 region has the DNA TGTGCCTGGAGTATTCAGGGGGGGGGTCAACCCCAGCATTTT. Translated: CAWSIQGGGQPQHF.

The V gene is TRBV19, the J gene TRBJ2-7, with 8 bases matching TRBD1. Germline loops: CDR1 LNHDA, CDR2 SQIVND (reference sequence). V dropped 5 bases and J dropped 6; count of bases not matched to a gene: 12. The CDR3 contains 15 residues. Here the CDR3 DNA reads TGTGCCAGTAGTTCGACAGGGGTTGTATCTTCCGAGCAGTACTTC. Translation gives CASSSTGVVSSEQYF.

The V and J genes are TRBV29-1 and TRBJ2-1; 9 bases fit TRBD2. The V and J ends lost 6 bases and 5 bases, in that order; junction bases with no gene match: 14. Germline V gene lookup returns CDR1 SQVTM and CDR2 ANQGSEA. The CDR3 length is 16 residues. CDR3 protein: CSVDPSGTSLNNEQFF. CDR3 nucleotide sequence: TGCAGCGTCGACCCCTCCGGGACTAGCCTCAACAATGAGCAGTTCTTC.

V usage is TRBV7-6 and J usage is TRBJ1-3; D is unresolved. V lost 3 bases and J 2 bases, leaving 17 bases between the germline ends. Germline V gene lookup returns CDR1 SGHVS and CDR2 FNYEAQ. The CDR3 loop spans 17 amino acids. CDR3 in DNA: TGTGCCAGCAGCTTTCTAAGCCCGGGGATAGCTGGAAACACCATATATTTT. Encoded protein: CASSFLSPGIAGNTIYF.

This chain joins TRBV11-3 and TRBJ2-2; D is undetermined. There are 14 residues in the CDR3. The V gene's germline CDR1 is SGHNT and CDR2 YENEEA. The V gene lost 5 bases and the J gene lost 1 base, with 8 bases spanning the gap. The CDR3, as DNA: TGTGCCAGCAGCCGTAACCAGAACACCGGGGAGCTGTTTTTT. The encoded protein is CASSRNQNTGELFF.

The CDR3 region has the DNA TGTGCCAGCAGCCCCACCGGGACAGGGATTGGCTACACCTTC. As protein: CASSPTGTGIGYTF. The rearrangement links TRBV7-9 to TRBJ1-2, with 9 bases identical to TRBD1. The CDR3 runs 14 residues. Germline-derived CDR1 and CDR2 are SEHNR and FQNEAQ (reference sequence). V dropped 5 bases and J dropped 7; count of bases not matched to a gene: 8.

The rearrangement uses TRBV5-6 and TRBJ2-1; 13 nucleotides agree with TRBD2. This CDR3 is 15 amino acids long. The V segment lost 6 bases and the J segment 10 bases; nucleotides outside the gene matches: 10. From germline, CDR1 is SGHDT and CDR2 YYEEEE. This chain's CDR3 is CASIVGLAGDGEQFF. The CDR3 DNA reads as TGTGCCAGCATTGTAGGACTAGCGGGAGATGGGGAGCAGTTCTTC. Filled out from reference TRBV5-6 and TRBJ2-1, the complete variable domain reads DAGVTQSPTHLIKTRGQQVTLRCSPKSGHDTVSWYQQALGQGPQFIFQYYEEEERQRGNFPDRFSGHQFPNYSSELNVNALLLGDSALYLCASIVGLAGDGEQFFGPGTRLTVL.

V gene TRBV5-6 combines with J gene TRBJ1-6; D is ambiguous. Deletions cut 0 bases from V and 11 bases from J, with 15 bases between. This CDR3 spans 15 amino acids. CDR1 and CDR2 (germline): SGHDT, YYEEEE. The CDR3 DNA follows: TGTGCCAGCAGCTTGGCTGATGTGCAATTAACACCCCTCCACTTT. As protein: CASSLADVQLTPLHF.